This T cell receptor (beta chain) was sequenced for a study of long-term antiretroviral therapy in people with HIV. Trimming cost V 3 bases and J 0 bases, with 2 bases left between them. There are 13 residues in the CDR3. The germline V gene encodes CDR1 KGHSH and CDR2 LQKENI. An immunoSEQ assay, version v3.0, was performed at survey level. The table came from immunoSEQ multiplex PCR; TCRdb's copy has only in-frame clones and leaves some out. Of tens of thousands of clones listed, roughly 88% are singletons. Study observations and caveats: Clonal expansions arising prior to ART prevailed in the repertoire at every time point.

Notes on this clone: The antigen is not known.

PBMC samples from each donor numbered at least one pre-ART and at least two post-ART. The chain links TRBV18 to TRBJ1-4, with D unclear. This sequence was found in a man younger than 35 with HIV. Sequenced material: unsorted PBMCs, taken 0.8 years before starting antiretroviral therapy. CDR3 DNA sequence: TGTGCCAGCTCACCTTCAACTAATGAAAAACTGTTTTTT. Protein product: CASSPSTNEKLFF.